This TCR beta chain was found in a study of T cell responses to AZD1222 COVID-19 vaccine. The CDR3 totals 14 residues. With 2 bases removed from V and 4 bases from J, the gap between germline ends came to 12 bases. Germline lookup yields CDR1 SGHRS and CDR2 YFSETQ. On this clone itself: No antigen is known for it.

Study-wide findings and caveats: White British people made up most donors, females outnumbered males, and clonal diversity was possibly underestimated.

Generated by immunoSEQ multiplex PCR, the TCRdb table keeps only in-frame clones and is missing some. The repertoire holds about 130,000 clones, with more than 75% as singletons. The chain couples TRBV5-1 to TRBJ1-1, with unresolved D. This clonotype was sampled from an adult in good health. The sequencing here drew on peripheral blood, taken on day 0 of AZD1222 vaccination. The CDR3 here is CASSLGPASTEAFF. In DNA form, the CDR3 reads TGCGCCAGCAGCTTAGGGCCCGCTTCCACTGAAGCTTTCTTT.